This T cell receptor (beta chain) was sequenced for a study of blood T cell repertoires in COVID-19. About the study: PBMCs, B-cell-depleted T cells, or T cells were the source of the cDNA or gDNA that made up the material.

Assay: immunoSEQ multiplex PCR; the TCRdb copy retains only in-frame clones and omits some. The table lists a few hundred thousand clones, around 87% of them singletons. Trimming shortened V by 5 bases and J by 0 bases, and 22 bases separated the two germline ends. The germline V gene has CDR1 MNHEY and CDR2 SMNVEV (reference sequence). The CDR3 runs 19 residues. The sequence derives from a woman aged 50 to 60 with acute or convalescent COVID-19. The chain recombines TRBV27 with TRBJ2-2, with D perhaps TRBD1 (5 bases). The sample was peripheral blood. The chain's CDR3 is CASSIRVMQGEANTGELFF. The CDR3 DNA reads as TGTGCCAGCAGTATAAGGGTGATGCAGGGCGAAGCGAACACCGGGGAGCTGTTTTTT.